This T cell receptor beta chain was sequenced during a study of blood T cells in healthy people across ages. Findings and limits, study-wide: More naive CD4+ cells and higher diversity were found in long-lived than in aged donors.

The donors, all healthy, were Caucasians living in Russia, aged roughly 6 to 95. With 9 bases removed from V and 7 bases from J, the gap between germline ends came to 22 bases. The CDR3 runs to 15 residues. A word on this clonotype: Its specificity is unknown.

A second about 6 to 11 cycle PCR used barcoded and J-beta primers. TCRdb used MiXCR to reprocess the 5' RACE reads, holding one entry per CDR3 protein. The sample carries roughly 2 million distinct CDR3 sequences, around half recorded once. V usage is TRBV12-3 or TRBV12-4 and J usage is TRBJ2-1; TRBD1 or TRBD2 may be the D gene (6 bases each). This TCR was recovered from a woman between 35 and 50 years old in good health. The sequencing sample was made of blood. The CDR3 reads CASKPGGQNGNEQFF. The CDR3, as DNA: TGTGCCAGTAAGCCCGGGGGCCAAAACGGAAATGAGCAGTTCTTC.